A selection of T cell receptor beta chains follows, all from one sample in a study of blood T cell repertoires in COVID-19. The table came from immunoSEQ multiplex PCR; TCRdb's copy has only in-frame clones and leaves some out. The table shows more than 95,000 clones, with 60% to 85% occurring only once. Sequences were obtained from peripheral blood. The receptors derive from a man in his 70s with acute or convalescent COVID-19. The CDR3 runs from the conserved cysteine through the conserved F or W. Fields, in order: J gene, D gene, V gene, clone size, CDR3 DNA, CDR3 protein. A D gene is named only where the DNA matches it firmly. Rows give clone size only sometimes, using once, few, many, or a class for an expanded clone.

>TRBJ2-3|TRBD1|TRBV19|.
TGTGCCAGTAGTATAGGAGGGGACAGGAGAGCAGATACGCAGTATTTT
CASSIGGDRRADTQYF
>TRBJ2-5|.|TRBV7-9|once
TGTGCCAGCAGCTGGACAGCGTTGGAGACCCAGTACTTC
CASSWTALETQYF
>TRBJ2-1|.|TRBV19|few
TGTGCCAGTAGTATAGGTAGAGGGGGAAGCTCCTACAATGAGCAGTTCTTC
CASSIGRGGSSYNEQFF
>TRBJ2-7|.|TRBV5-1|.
TGCGCCAGCAGCTTGGCCCCCGGACTCACATACGAGCAGTACTTC
CASSLAPGLTYEQYF
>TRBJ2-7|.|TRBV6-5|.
TGTGCCAGCAGGCAGGGTTACGAGCAGTACTTC
CASRQGYEQYF
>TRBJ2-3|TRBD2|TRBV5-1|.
TGCGCCAGCAGCCCGGGACTAGCGGGGTCCACAGATACGCAGTATTTT
CASSPGLAGSTDTQYF
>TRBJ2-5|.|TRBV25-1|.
TGTGCCAGCAGTTCGCGGGGAGAGACCCAGTACTTC
CASSSRGETQYF
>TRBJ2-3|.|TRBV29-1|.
TGCAGCGGCGAACTGGTGGGCACAGATACGCAGTATTTT
CSGELVGTDTQYF
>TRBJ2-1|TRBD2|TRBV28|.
TGTGCCGGCAGGAACGGGGGGGCAAACAATGAGCAGTTCTTC
CAGRNGGANNEQFF
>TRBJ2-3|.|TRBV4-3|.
TGCGCCAGCTCCGAGGCGGCAAGCACAGATACGCAGTATTTT
CASSEAASTDTQYF
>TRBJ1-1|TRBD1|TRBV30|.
TGTGCCTGGAGACCCGGGACAGTCCTTAACACTGAAGCTTTCTTT
CAWRPGTVLNTEAFF
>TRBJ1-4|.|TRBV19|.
TGTGCCAGTAACTCCGGGACAACTAATGAAAAACTGTTTTTT
CASNSGTTNEKLFF
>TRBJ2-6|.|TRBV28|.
TGTGCCAGCAGCCAGGGGCGCTCTGGGGCCAACGTCCTGACTTTC
CASSQGRSGANVLTF
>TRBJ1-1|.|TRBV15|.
TGTGCCACCAGCAGAGATACCAGGGCCACTGAAGCTTTCTTT
CATSRDTRATEAFF
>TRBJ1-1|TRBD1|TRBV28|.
TGTGCCAGCAGTAACTCCGCGTACAGGGGGCACACTGAAGCTTTCTTT
CASSNSAYRGHTEAFF
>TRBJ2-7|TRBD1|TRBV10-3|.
TGTGCCATCAGTGATAGCCTAGGACAGGGGAGTCCCTACGAGCAGTACTTC
CAISDSLGQGSPYEQYF
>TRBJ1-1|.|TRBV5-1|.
TGCGCCAGCAGCCCCAGGGCAGGGGACACTGAAGCTTTCTTT
CASSPRAGDTEAFF
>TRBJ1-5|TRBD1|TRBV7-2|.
TGTGCCAGCAGCTTAGCCGGGACAGGCCTCCGGAATCAGCCCCAGCATTTT
CASSLAGTGLRNQPQHF
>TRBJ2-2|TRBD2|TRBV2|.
TGTGCCAGCAGGGAAGGACTAGCCCTAAGCGGGGAGCTGTTTTTT
CASREGLALSGELFF
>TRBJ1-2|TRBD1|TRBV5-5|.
TGTGCCAGCAGCCTTCAGGGGGCGGGTGGCTACACCTTC
CASSLQGAGGYTF
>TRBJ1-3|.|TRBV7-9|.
TGTGCCAGCAGCTTAACCCAGATCTCTGGAAACACCATATATTTT
CASSLTQISGNTIYF
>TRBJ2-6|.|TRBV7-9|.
TGTGCCAGCAGCTTAATTATTAACTCTGGGGCCAACGTCCTGACTTTC
CASSLIINSGANVLTF
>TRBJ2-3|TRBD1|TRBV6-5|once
TGTGCCAGCAGGGGGACAGGGACAGATACGCAGTATTTT
CASRGTGTDTQYF
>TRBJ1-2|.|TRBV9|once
TGTGCCAGCAGCGTAGACCAGAACTATGGCTACACCTTC
CASSVDQNYGYTF
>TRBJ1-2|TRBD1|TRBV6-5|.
TGTGCCAGCACCAAAAACAGGGGGAACTATGGCTACACCTTC
CASTKNRGNYGYTF
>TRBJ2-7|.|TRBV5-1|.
TGCGCCAGCAGCCTGTGGGCTAGCGATTCCTACGAGCAGTACTTC
CASSLWASDSYEQYF
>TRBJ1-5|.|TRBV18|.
TGTGCCAGCTCACCACCGGGGGCAAATCAGCCCCAGCATTTT
CASSPPGANQPQHF
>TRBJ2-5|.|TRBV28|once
TGTGCCAGCAGTTCCTCTGGACTACCCGTTATGGCGACCCAGTACTTC
CASSSSGLPVMATQYF
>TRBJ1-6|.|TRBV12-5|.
TGTGCTAGTGGCCAGGAATATAATTCACCCCTCCACTTT
CASGQEYNSPLHF
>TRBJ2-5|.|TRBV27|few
TGTGCCAGCAGTTTATCACCTCCGGGTATACAAGAGACCCAGTACTTC
CASSLSPPGIQETQYF
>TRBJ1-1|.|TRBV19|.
TGTGCCAGTACCCTGGATGTCGGGGGGAACACTGAAGCTTTCTTT
CASTLDVGGNTEAFF
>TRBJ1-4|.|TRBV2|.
TGTGCCAGCCAGACAGTGAGAAATGAAAAACTGTTTTTT
CASQTVRNEKLFF
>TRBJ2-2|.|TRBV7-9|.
TGTGCCAGCAGCTTTGGGAGCGCGAACACCGGGGAGCTGTTTTTT
CASSFGSANTGELFF
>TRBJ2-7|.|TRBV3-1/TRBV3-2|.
TGTGCCAGCAGCCAGACAGGTTTAAGAGATTCCTACGAGCAGTACTTC
CASSQTGLRDSYEQYF
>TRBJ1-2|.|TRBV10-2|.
TGCGCCAGCACCCCCAACGGGATTGACGGCTACACCTTC
CASTPNGIDGYTF
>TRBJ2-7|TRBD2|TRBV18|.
TGTGCCAGCTCGCCGCGGGGGGGATATGGGCAGTACTTC
CASSPRGGYGQYF
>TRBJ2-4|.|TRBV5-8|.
TGTGCCAGCACCACCAAAAACATTCAGTACTTC
CASTTKNIQYF
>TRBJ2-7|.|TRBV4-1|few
TGCGCCAGCAGCCAAGAACAGGGTTACTACGAGCAGTACTTC
CASSQEQGYYEQYF
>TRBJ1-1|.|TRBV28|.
TGTGCCAGCAGTACAGGCCTCACTGAAGCTTTCTTT
CASSTGLTEAFF
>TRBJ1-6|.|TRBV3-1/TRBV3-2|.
TGTGCCAGCAGCCAAAACAACAGAAAGGATCCACCCCTCCACTTT
CASSQNNRKDPPLHF
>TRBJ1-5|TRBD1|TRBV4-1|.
TGCGCCAGCAGCCAAACCGGACAGGGGATAAGGCAGCCCCAGCATTTT
CASSQTGQGIRQPQHF
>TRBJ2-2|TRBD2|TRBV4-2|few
TGTGCCAGCAGCCGAACTAGCGGGGGCACCGGGGAGCTGTTTTTT
CASSRTSGGTGELFF
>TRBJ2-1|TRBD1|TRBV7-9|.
TGTGCCATCCCCAAGGGAGACAGGGGGCAAGGTGAGCAGTTCTTC
CAIPKGDRGQGEQFF
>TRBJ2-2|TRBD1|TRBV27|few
TGTGCCAGCGCGGTGAGGGGGCGGTTGACCGGGGAGCTGTTTTTT
CASAVRGRLTGELFF
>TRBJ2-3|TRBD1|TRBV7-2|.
TGTGCCAGCAGCTTATCTGGGACAGCCACAGATACGCAGTATTTT
CASSLSGTATDTQYF
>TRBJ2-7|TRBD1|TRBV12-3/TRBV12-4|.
TGTGCCAGCAGAAGGGACAGCTACGAGCAGTACTTC
CASRRDSYEQYF
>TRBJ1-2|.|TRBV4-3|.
TGCGCCAGCAGCCAAGATGCGGGGGTCGGCTACACCTTC
CASSQDAGVGYTF
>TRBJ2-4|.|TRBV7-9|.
TGTGCCAGCAGCTCCGGACAGAATCTAGCCAAAAACATTCAGTACTTC
CASSSGQNLAKNIQYF
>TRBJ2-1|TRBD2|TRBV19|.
TGTGCCAGTAGTATAGGTGGAACTAGCGGGGGCCTTTACAATGAGCAGTTCTTC
CASSIGGTSGGLYNEQFF
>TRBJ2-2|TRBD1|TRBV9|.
TGTGCCAGCAGCGTAGATCCCTACCAGGGACAGGGTGGGTCCGGGGAGCTGTTTTTT
CASSVDPYQGQGGSGELFF